The 29 T cell receptor beta chains below all came from one sample that was sequenced in a study of shared clonotypes between healthy human individuals. Sequenced by immunoSEQ multiplex PCR; TCRdb stores in-frame clones only, minus some. The sample records fewer than 1.8 million clones, 97% to 99% being singletons. Sequencing used naive CD4+ T cells sorted from blood. Noted subset: CD45RA+ positively selected. The source of these receptors is a man under 40 in good health.

The V call is TRBV18, the J call TRBJ1-2, with 10 bases lining up with TRBD1. V lost 3 bases and J lost 6; bases outside the gene matches: 7. The CDR3 length is 15 residues. Germline CDR1 KGHSH, CDR2 LQKENI. CDR3 amino acids: CASSPDRGNRDGYTF. The CDR3 nucleotides read TGTGCCAGCTCACCGGACAGGGGGAATCGTGATGGCTACACCTTC. Variable domain in full (rest from reference TRBV18 and TRBJ1-2): NAGVMQNPRHLVRRRGQEARLRCSPMKGHSHVYWYRQLPEEGLKFMVYLQKENIIDESGMPKERFSAEFPKEGPSILRIQQVVRGDSAAYFCASSPDRGNRDGYTFGSGTRLTVV.

This clone was found once. The chain couples TRBV6-1 to TRBJ1-5; unclear D gene. Trimming took off 4 bases at V and 2 bases at J, with 9 bases between the two ends. This CDR3 region has 14 residues. Germline-derived CDR1 and CDR2 are MNHNS and SASEGT. Here the CDR3 reads CASSGTIGNQPQHF. CDR3 in DNA: TGTGCCAGCAGTGGAACGATAGGCAATCAGCCCCAGCATTTT.

V usage is TRBV9 and J usage is TRBJ2-1; 9 bases fit TRBD2. Losses at the gene ends were 0 bases for V and 5 bases for J; bases not matched to a gene: 6. This CDR3 region has 16 residues. CDR1 and CDR2 from the germline V gene are SGDLS and YYNGEE. The CDR3: CASSVGPLAGHNEQFF. The CDR3 nucleotides read TGTGCCAGCAGCGTAGGTCCCCTAGCGGGACACAATGAGCAGTTCTTC.

The chain links TRBV2 to TRBJ2-3; a weak D match, TRBD1 (6 bases). Germline V gene lookup returns CDR1 SNHLY and CDR2 FYNNEI. The CDR3 covers 14 residues. The V gene lost 8 bases and the J gene lost 0 bases, with 12 bases spanning the gap. The CDR3, as DNA: TGTGCCAGCGGCCGGACAGTTAGCACAGATACGCAGTATTTT. Its protein is CASGRTVSTDTQYF.

This chain joins TRBV11-1 and TRBJ2-1; TRBD1 aligns across 11 bases. V gave up 5 bases and J gave up 7 bases; unmatched junction bases: 13. This CDR3 spans 17 amino acids. Germline CDR1 is SGHAT and CDR2 is FQDESV (reference sequence). The CDR3 DNA reads TGTGCCAGCAGCCATGGATCTAGGACAGGGGGCTATAATGAGCAGTTCTTC. Residues: CASSHGSRTGGYNEQFF. Using reference TRBV11-1 and TRBJ2-1 for the parts outside the CDR3, the full variable domain is EAEVAQSPRYKITEKSQAVAFWCDPISGHATLYWYRQILGQGPELLVQFQDESVVDDSQLPKDRFSAERLKGVDSTLKIQPAELGDSAMYLCASSHGSRTGGYNEQFFGPGTRLTVL.

The rearrangement joins TRBV18 to TRBJ2-1; TRBD2 matches 10 bases. Germline assignment: CDR1 KGHSH and CDR2 LQKENI. Trimming removed 4 bases from V and 8 bases from J; junction bases left unmatched: 11. The CDR3 is 16 residues long. The CDR3 is CASSQGLAPPRDEQFF. The CDR3 DNA reads TGTGCCAGCTCACAGGGACTAGCGCCACCCCGGGATGAGCAGTTCTTC.

CDR3 sequence reads: CASSFSGYEGGEQFF. CDR3 DNA sequence: TGTGCCAGCAGCTTTAGCGGGTATGAGGGTGGTGAGCAGTTCTTC. The chain employs TRBV5-5 and TRBJ2-1, with TRBD2 matching over 7 bases. The CDR3 spans 15 residues. V lost 2 bases to trimming and J lost 9 bases; unmatched junction nucleotides: 11. Germline-derived CDR1 and CDR2 are SGHKS and YYEKEE (reference sequence).

This clone came up once. The genes are TRBV6-5 and TRBJ1-2, with D possibly matching TRBD1 (5 bases). This CDR3 spans 14 amino acids. Germline-derived CDR1 and CDR2 are MNHEY and SVGAGI. Trimming stripped 8 bases from V and 0 bases from J, with 13 bases between. The CDR3 DNA follows: TGTGCCAGCGGTCCCGGGGCGTCTAACTATGGCTACACCTTC. It yields the protein CASGPGASNYGYTF.

The rearrangement links TRBV7-2 to TRBJ2-1, with D uncertain. V lost 3 bases, J lost 7 bases, and 7 bases lay in between. The germline V gene has CDR1 SGHTA and CDR2 FQGNSA. This CDR3 region has 12 residues. CDR3 loop: CASSFYGNEQFF. In DNA form, the CDR3 reads TGTGCCAGCAGCTTTTACGGTAATGAGCAGTTCTTC.

The chain combines TRBV6-5 with TRBJ2-1; D not resolved. The CDR3 totals 13 residues. V was trimmed by 5 bases and J by 4 bases, leaving 9 bases between them. Looked up from germline, CDR1 is MNHEY and CDR2 is SVGAGI. The CDR3 DNA reads TGTGCCAGCAGTAGCTCGAGTTACAATGAGCAGTTCTTC. This translates into CASSSSSYNEQFF.

The chain recombines TRBV18 with TRBJ2-1; 11 positions agree with TRBD2. The trim removed 3 bases at V and 4 bases at J, leaving 8 bases unmatched. The germline V gene has CDR1 KGHSH and CDR2 LQKENI. This CDR3 contains 17 residues. The CDR3 loop reads CASSPPTGTSGYNEQFF. Written as DNA, the CDR3 is TGTGCCAGCTCACCTCCCACCGGGACTAGCGGTTACAATGAGCAGTTCTTC. The full variable domain, its missing parts supplied by reference TRBV18 and TRBJ2-1, is NAGVMQNPRHLVRRRGQEARLRCSPMKGHSHVYWYRQLPEEGLKFMVYLQKENIIDESGMPKERFSAEFPKEGPSILRIQQVVRGDSAAYFCASSPPTGTSGYNEQFFGPGTRLTVL.

V and J are TRBV5-1 and TRBJ1-2, with a possible D match to TRBD1 (5 bases). Germline V gives CDR1 SGHRS, CDR2 YFSETQ. Deletions cut 0 bases from V and 4 bases from J, with 13 bases between. This CDR3 spans 15 amino acids. The CDR3 coding sequence is TGCGCCAGCAGCTTGGAGGGACTCTCCGGCTATGGCTACACCTTC. This encodes CASSLEGLSGYGYTF.

The chain is built from TRBV5-1 and TRBJ2-7; D is possibly TRBD1 or TRBD2 (5 bases each). The germline V gene has CDR1 SGHRS and CDR2 YFSETQ. CDR3 size: 15 residues. The germline V and J ends were trimmed by 0 bases and 2 bases, with 12 bases remaining between them. The CDR3 bases are TGCGCCAGCAGCTTGGCCCCAGGGAGTACCTACGAGCAGTACTTC. Protein product: CASSLAPGSTYEQYF. Drawing the rest from reference TRBV5-1 and TRBJ2-7, the complete variable domain is KAGVTQTPRYLIKTRGQQVTLSCSPISGHRSVSWYQQTPGQGLQFLFEYFSETQRNKGNFPGRFSGRQFSNSRSEMNVSTLELGDSALYLCASSLAPGSTYEQYFGPGTRLTVT.

V is TRBV29-1 and J is TRBJ2-5, with D perhaps matching TRBD1 (6 bases). Germline V gene data show CDR1 as SQVTM and CDR2 as ANQGSEA. Trimming stripped 4 bases from V and 2 bases from J, with 11 bases between. CDR3 length equals 13 residues. CDR3 loop: CSVVDRTQETQYF. In nucleotides, the CDR3 is TGCAGCGTTGTCGACAGGACACAAGAGACCCAGTACTTC.

The J gene is TRBJ1-1, the V gene TRBV2; D unclear. Trimming shortened V by 6 bases and J by 5 bases, and 19 bases separated the two germline ends. Germline CDR1 and CDR2: SNHLY and FYNNEI. The CDR3 length is 15 residues. The CDR3 DNA sequence: TGTGCCAGCAGGGGTGATGAAGCGATAAAGACTGAAGCTTTCTTT. It translates to CASRGDEAIKTEAFF. The variable domain in full, completed from reference TRBV2 and TRBJ1-1, reads EPEVTQTPSHQVTQMGQEVILRCVPISNHLYFYWYRQILGQKVEFLVSFYNNEISEKSEIFDDQFSVERPDGSNFTLKIRSTKLEDSAMYFCASRGDEAIKTEAFFGQGTRLTVV.

The rearrangement links TRBV7-9 to TRBJ2-3; 7 bases are shared with TRBD2. This CDR3 spans 16 amino acids. The V segment lost 4 bases and the J segment 1 base; nucleotides outside the gene matches: 8. Germline V gives CDR1 SEHNR, CDR2 FQNEAQ (reference sequence). CDR3 bases: TGTGCCAGCAGCTCAGGACCCGCGGGAGGCACAGATACGCAGTATTTT. Its translation: CASSSGPAGGTDTQYF.

The chain employs TRBV27 and TRBJ2-7, with a weak D call TRBD2 (6 bases). Germline V CDR1 and CDR2: MNHEY, SMNVEV (reference sequence). The V gene lost 4 bases and the J gene lost 2 bases, with 12 bases spanning the gap. The CDR3 runs to 14 residues. The CDR3 protein is CASSSLGGTYEQYF. Here the CDR3 DNA reads TGTGCCAGCAGTTCCCTAGGAGGGACCTACGAGCAGTACTTC.

This clone was seen only once. This sequence joins TRBV30 and TRBJ2-2; 11 bases line up with TRBD1. The CDR3 totals 13 residues. J was trimmed by 6 bases and V by 3 bases; bases with no gene match: 0. Germline CDR1 is GTSNPN and CDR2 is SVGIG (reference sequence). CDR3 region: CAWRDRGPGELFF. In DNA, the CDR3 is TGTGCCTGGAGGGACAGGGGGCCCGGGGAGCTGTTTTTT.

Here the CDR3 DNA reads TGTGCCAGCAGCTGGGGGACAGGGGTTAATGAAAAACTGTTTTTT. Its protein product is CASSWGTGVNEKLFF. The V gene is TRBV7-9, the J gene TRBJ1-4, with 10 bases aligning to TRBD1. V shed 4 bases, J shed 4 bases, and the junction held 3 bases outside the gene matches. CDR1 and CDR2 (germline): SEHNR, FQNEAQ (reference sequence). The CDR3 is 15 residues long. The variable domain in full, completed from reference TRBV7-9 and TRBJ1-4, reads DTGVSQNPRHKITKRGQNVTFRCDPISEHNRLYWYRQTLGQGPEFLTYFQNEAQLEKSRLLSDRFSAERPKGSFSTLEIQRTEQGDSAMYLCASSWGTGVNEKLFFGSGTQLSVL.

The chain joins TRBV5-5 to TRBJ2-5; no clear D. V shed 6 bases and J shed 9 bases, with 18 bases lying between them. The CDR3 runs to 13 residues. Germline V gives CDR1 SGHKS, CDR2 YYEKEE (reference sequence). The CDR3, as DNA: TGTGCCAGCAACGGGTCACCCCTACTGGCCCAGTACTTC. Its protein product is CASNGSPLLAQYF.

The chain couples TRBV27 to TRBJ2-3; 10 nucleotides line up with TRBD2. Germline V gene lookup returns CDR1 MNHEY and CDR2 SMNVEV (reference sequence). CDR3 size: 16 residues. J was trimmed by 2 bases and V by 3 bases; bases with no gene match: 5. CDR3 amino acids: CASSFQSGRATDTQYF. CDR3 nucleotides: TGTGCCAGCAGTTTTCAAAGCGGGAGGGCCACAGATACGCAGTATTTT.

V gene TRBV27 combines with J gene TRBJ2-7, with TRBD1 matching 7 bases. J was trimmed by 6 bases and V by 8 bases; bases with no gene match: 16. The CDR3 has 15 residues. Germline CDR1 is MNHEY and CDR2 is SMNVEV (reference sequence). Here the CDR3 reads CASRSTGTVSREQYF. The CDR3 nucleotides are TGTGCCAGCCGCTCGACCGGGACAGTCTCTCGCGAGCAGTACTTC.

This chain joins TRBV5-1 and TRBJ2-1; 13 nucleotides line up with TRBD2. Unmatched junction bases numbered 7, after V lost 3 bases and J lost 4 bases. Looked up from germline, CDR1 is SGHRS and CDR2 is YFSETQ. The CDR3 has 17 amino acids. The CDR3 region has the DNA TGCGCCAGCAGCTGGGGACTAGCGGGACAGAATTACAATGAGCAGTTCTTC. Protein product: CASSWGLAGQNYNEQFF.

The rearrangement links TRBV7-9 to TRBJ2-7; D unresolved. This CDR3 has 12 amino acids. CDR1 is SEHNR and CDR2 is FQNEAQ in the germline V gene (reference sequence). V lost 5 bases to trimming and J lost 4 bases, with 9 bases between them. The CDR3 region has the DNA TGTGCCAGCAGCGGTTGGTCGTACGAGCAGTACTTC. Residues: CASSGWSYEQYF. Drawing the rest from reference TRBV7-9 and TRBJ2-7, the complete variable domain is DTGVSQNPRHKITKRGQNVTFRCDPISEHNRLYWYRQTLGQGPEFLTYFQNEAQLEKSRLLSDRFSAERPKGSFSTLEIQRTEQGDSAMYLCASSGWSYEQYFGPGTRLTVT.

The J gene is TRBJ2-3, the V gene TRBV15, with 7 bases aligning to TRBD2. In germline, CDR1 is LNHNV, CDR2 YYDKDF (reference sequence). Trimming at V came to 8 bases and at J to 3 bases, leaving 8 bases not matched to a gene. The CDR3 contains 14 residues. CDR3 loop: CATLKRDITDTQYF. CDR3 sequence (DNA): TGTGCCACCCTAAAGCGGGATATAACAGATACGCAGTATTTT.

The genes are TRBV2 and TRBJ1-4, with D unclear. The CDR3 runs 13 residues. Germline V gives CDR1 SNHLY, CDR2 FYNNEI. Trimming left V 7 bases short and J 8 bases short, with 14 bases between. The CDR3, as DNA: TGTGCCAGCACCTCAGACCCAGAAGAAAAACTGTTTTTT. Protein product: CASTSDPEEKLFF.

CDR3 residues: CASSFLIRDRDNGGREYF. The CDR3 nucleotides are TGTGCCAGCAGCTTTTTAATCCGGGACAGGGATAATGGCGGGAGGGAGTATTTT. The chain employs TRBV7-8 and TRBJ2-3; D may match TRBD1 or TRBD2 (9 bases each). The CDR3 consists of 18 residues. The V end was cut by 3 bases, the J end by 13 bases, with 32 bases between. Germline CDR1 is SGHVS and CDR2 is FQNEAQ.

The chain couples TRBV7-9 to TRBJ2-7; tentatively, D is TRBD2 (6 bases). The CDR3 runs 14 residues. In germline, CDR1 is SEHNR, CDR2 FQNEAQ (reference sequence). The ends were cut back, 5 bases at V and 0 bases at J, with 11 bases in the middle. DNA for the CDR3: TGTGCCAGCAGCCGGGGACTTGACTCCTACGAGCAGTACTTC. Its translation is CASSRGLDSYEQYF.

The rearrangement links TRBV28 to TRBJ2-7; D possibly corresponds to TRBD1 (5 bases). V dropped 7 bases and J dropped 5 bases, with 21 bases sitting between them. Germline values: CDR1 MDHEN, CDR2 SYDVKM. This CDR3 contains 15 residues. CDR3 sequence reads: CASTSPAGLWDEQYF. DNA for the CDR3: TGTGCCAGCACCAGCCCCGCAGGGCTATGGGACGAGCAGTACTTC.